Below, 19 T cell receptor beta chains from the same sample are listed, as sequenced in a study of blood T cell repertoires in COVID-19. Repertoires were generated with immunoSEQ multiplex PCR, while TCRdb's copy carries only in-frame clones and drops some. The sample lists roughly 120,000 clones; 65% to 90% were seen once. Sequencing input: peripheral blood. These receptor sequences come from an older man with acute or convalescent COVID-19.

For the CDR3, the DNA is TGCAGCGTTGCGCCTAGCGGGAGGCGGGGTACAGATACGCAGTATTTT. This encodes CSVAPSGRRGTDTQYF. This sequence joins TRBV29-1 and TRBJ2-3, with 11 bases that match TRBD2. The CDR3 is 16 amino acids. Per the germline V gene, CDR1 is SQVTM and CDR2 is ANQGSEA. Germline trimming cut 4 bases from V and 3 bases from J; bases unmatched to any gene: 9.

This clone was picked up one time. The rearrangement joins TRBV6-4 to TRBJ1-2; D possibly corresponds to TRBD1 (6 bases). The ends were cut back, 6 bases at V and 7 bases at J, with 18 bases in the middle. Germline V CDR1 and CDR2: MRHNA, SNTAGT. This CDR3 is 14 amino acids long. This CDR3 is CASRALADSGGYTF. In DNA, the CDR3 is TGTGCCAGCAGGGCCCTAGCGGACAGTGGTGGCTACACCTTC.

This clone showed up just a few times. V gene TRBV7-6 combines with J gene TRBJ1-3; possibly TRBD1 for D (5 bases). Trimming shortened V by 3 bases and J by 3 bases, and 12 bases separated the two germline ends. There are 15 residues in the CDR3. From germline, CDR1 is SGHVS and CDR2 FNYEAQ. The CDR3 reads CASSLVQGGGNTIYF. Written as DNA, the CDR3 is TGTGCCAGCAGCTTGGTTCAGGGTGGTGGAAACACCATATATTTT.

The rearrangement joins TRBV5-1 to TRBJ2-1, with D unclear. The germline gives CDR1 SGHRS, CDR2 YFSETQ. V was clipped by 0 bases and J by 2 bases, with 6 bases between them. The CDR3 loop spans 14 amino acids. DNA of the CDR3: TGCGCCAGCAGCTTGGAATCAGCCTACAATGAGCAGTTCTTC. Protein: CASSLESAYNEQFF.

This clone was seen a single time. This chain links TRBV7-2 with TRBJ2-1, with 8 bases fitting TRBD2. Germline V gene data show CDR1 as SGHTA and CDR2 as FQGNSA. V shed 3 bases, J shed 0 bases, and the junction held 4 bases outside the gene matches. This CDR3 has 16 residues. This CDR3 reads CASSLARGGSYNEQFF. In DNA, the CDR3 is TGTGCCAGCAGCTTGGCACGGGGGGGCTCCTACAATGAGCAGTTCTTC.

This clone was detected only once. This chain connects TRBV28 to TRBJ2-7; maybe TRBD1 (6 bases). The CDR3 contains 14 residues. V was pared by 8 bases and J by 0 bases, with 14 bases between. Germline CDR1 reads MDHEN; CDR2 reads SYDVKM. The CDR3 bases are TGTGCCAGCGGTCTCGGACAGAGCTCCTACGAGCAGTACTTC. As protein: CASGLGQSSYEQYF.

The chain has TRBV2 and TRBJ1-5; possibly TRBD1 for D (5 bases). V lost 3 bases, J lost 3 bases, and 12 bases lay in between. In germline, CDR1 is SNHLY, CDR2 FYNNEI. There are 15 residues in the CDR3. CDR3 protein: CASSDYQGNNQPQHF. The CDR3, as DNA: TGTGCCAGCAGTGACTATCAGGGAAACAATCAGCCCCAGCATTTT.

The rearrangement joins TRBV15 to TRBJ2-1; 14 bases agree with TRBD2. This CDR3 has 17 residues. V lost 1 base to trimming and J lost 7 bases; unmatched junction nucleotides: 6. Germline V gives CDR1 LNHNV, CDR2 YYDKDF (reference sequence). CDR3 DNA sequence: TGTGCCACCAGCAGAGGGACTAGCGGGAGGACGAGGAATGAGCAGTTCTTC. Protein product: CATSRGTSGRTRNEQFF.

The chain's CDR3 is CASSVGDRGEKLFF. The CDR3 nucleotides read TGTGCCAGCAGCGTAGGGGACAGGGGTGAAAAACTGTTTTTT. The J gene is TRBJ1-4, the V gene TRBV9; TRBD1 matches 10 bases. The ends lost 0 bases at V and 7 bases at J; junction bases unmatched: 0. This CDR3 is 14 amino acids long. CDR1 and CDR2 (germline): SGDLS, YYNGEE.

The table lists this clone with a count of one. This chain joins TRBV21-1 and TRBJ2-1; the table's D gene call, TRBD1, was not cross checked with the DNA. TRBV21-1 is a listed pseudogene. The CDR3 is 14 residues long. The CDR3 spells CASSLTGGGNEQFF. The CDR3 DNA reads as TGTGCCAGCAGCTTGACAGGGGGAGGGAATGAGCAGTTCTTC.

This chain joins TRBV5-1 and TRBJ1-4, with D unresolved. This CDR3 has 14 amino acids. Deletions cut 0 bases from V and 5 bases from J, with 8 bases between. Germline V lookup: CDR1 SGHRS, CDR2 YFSETQ. The CDR3 DNA follows: TGCGCCAGCAGCTTGGCCGTTTCGAATGAAAAACTGTTTTTT. Amino acids: CASSLAVSNEKLFF. Full variable domain (outside the CDR3, taken from reference TRBV5-1 and TRBJ1-4): KAGVTQTPRYLIKTRGQQVTLSCSPISGHRSVSWYQQTPGQGLQFLFEYFSETQRNKGNFPGRFSGRQFSNSRSEMNVSTLELGDSALYLCASSLAVSNEKLFFGSGTQLSVL.

This clone was detected a few times. The chain has TRBV24-1 and TRBJ2-1, with 10 bases fitting TRBD1. Unmatched junction bases numbered 7, after V lost 3 bases and J lost 3 bases. This CDR3 has 17 amino acids. CDR1 is KGHDR and CDR2 is SFDVKD in the germline V gene. CDR3 loop: CATSDHGQGGNYNEQFF. The DNA for the CDR3 is TGTGCCACCAGTGATCATGGACAGGGGGGGAACTACAATGAGCAGTTCTTC.

The chain is built from TRBV3-1 (or the pseudogene TRBV3-2) and TRBJ2-1; 7 bases are a match to TRBD2. The CDR3 runs 14 residues. Looked up from germline, CDR1 is LGHDT and CDR2 is YNNKEL (reference sequence). Unmatched junction bases numbered 5, after V lost 0 bases and J lost 9 bases. The CDR3 bases are TGTGCCAGCAGCCAAGACTTCACGGGGGGTGAGCAGTTCTTC. As protein: CASSQDFTGGEQFF.

This chain links TRBV18 with TRBJ1-2; no reliable D call. Between the trimmed V and J ends, which lost 2 bases and 2 bases, there was a span of 9 bases. The CDR3 is made up of 14 amino acids. Germline assignment: CDR1 KGHSH and CDR2 LQKENI. The DNA of the CDR3 is TGTGCCAGCTCACCAATGGCGGAGAACTATGGCTACACCTTC. Its translation: CASSPMAENYGYTF.

The V call is TRBV7-8, the J call TRBJ1-2; 8 bases fit TRBD1. The V segment lost 5 bases and the J segment 3 bases; nucleotides outside the gene matches: 5. The CDR3 is made up of 14 amino acids. Per germline, CDR1 SGHVS and CDR2 FQNEAQ. The CDR3 sequence: CASSKDRADYGYTF. The CDR3 DNA sequence: TGTGCCAGCAGCAAGGACAGGGCGGACTATGGCTACACCTTC.

The V and J genes are TRBV5-6 and TRBJ1-1; TRBD1 might be the D (6 bases). Germline values: CDR1 SGHDT, CDR2 YYEEEE. The CDR3 has 13 residues. The V gene lost 4 bases and the J gene lost 7 bases, with 14 bases spanning the gap. The CDR3 region is CASSPTGSSEAFF. Written as DNA, the CDR3 is TGTGCCAGCAGCCCTACAGGGTCGAGTGAAGCTTTCTTT.

The chain recombines TRBV19 with TRBJ2-7; tentatively, D is TRBD1 (5 bases). V shed 4 bases and J shed 0 bases, with 10 bases lying between them. Germline V lookup: CDR1 LNHDA, CDR2 SQIVND (reference sequence). The CDR3 length is 14 residues. The CDR3 DNA sequence: TGTGCCAGTAGTAAACAGGAGTCCTCCTACGAGCAGTACTTC. This codes for CASSKQESSYEQYF.

V gene TRBV10-3 combines with J gene TRBJ1-2; TRBD1 agrees at 9 bases. The germline V gene has CDR1 ENHRY and CDR2 SYGVKD. The CDR3 spans 14 residues. With V trimmed by 7 bases and J by 5 bases, 8 bases remained unmatched. The chain's CDR3 is CAINQQGAGYGYTF. The CDR3 DNA sequence: TGTGCCATCAATCAACAGGGGGCAGGGTATGGCTACACCTTC.

The table lists this clone with a count of one. The chain joins TRBV4-1 to TRBJ2-4; TRBD1 agrees at 7 bases. The ends lost 4 bases at V and 8 bases at J; junction bases unmatched: 8. Germline V gives CDR1 MGHRA, CDR2 YSYEKL. This CDR3 is built from 14 residues. As DNA, the CDR3 is TGCGCCAGCAGCCGACAGGGAACGGATTACATTCAGTACTTC. Its protein product is CASSRQGTDYIQYF.